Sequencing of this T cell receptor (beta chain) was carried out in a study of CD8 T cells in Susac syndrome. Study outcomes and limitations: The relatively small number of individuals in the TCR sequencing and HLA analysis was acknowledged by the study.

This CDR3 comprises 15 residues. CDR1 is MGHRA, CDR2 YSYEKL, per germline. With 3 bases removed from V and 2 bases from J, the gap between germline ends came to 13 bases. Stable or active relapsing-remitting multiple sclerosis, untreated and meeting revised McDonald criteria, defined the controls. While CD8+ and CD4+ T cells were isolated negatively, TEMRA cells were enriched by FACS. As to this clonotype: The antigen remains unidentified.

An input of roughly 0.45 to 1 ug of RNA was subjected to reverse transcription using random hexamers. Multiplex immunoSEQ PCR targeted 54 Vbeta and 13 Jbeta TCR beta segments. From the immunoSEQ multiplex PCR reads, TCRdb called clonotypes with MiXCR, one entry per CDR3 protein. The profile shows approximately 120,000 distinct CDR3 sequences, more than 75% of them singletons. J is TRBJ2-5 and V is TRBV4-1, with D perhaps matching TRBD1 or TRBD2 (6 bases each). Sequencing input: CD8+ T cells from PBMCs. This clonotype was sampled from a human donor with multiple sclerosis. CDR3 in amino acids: CASSHGGTTQETQYF. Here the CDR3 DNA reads TGCGCCAGCAGCCACGGAGGGACAACTCAAGAGACCCAGTACTTC.